Listed below are T cell receptor beta chains from one sample, sequenced in a study of beta chain features in type 1 diabetes. Produced via immunoSEQ multiplex PCR; TCRdb's table is partial and in-frame only. This table has nearly 700,000 clones, under 15% appearing once. The specimen sequenced was naive CD4+ T cells from blood. The origin of the receptors is a man younger than 35 with type 1 diabetes. Each CDR3 is given with its conserved first and last residue. The D gene is left open where the match is weak. The size entry is marked missing in some rows and otherwise reads once, few, many or a size class.

cdr3_aa cdr3_nt cdr3_length d_call clone_size j_call v_call
CASGTGAYEQYF TGTGCCTCCGGGACAGGGGCTTACGAGCAGTACTTC 12 TRBD1 - TRBJ2-7 TRBV6-1
CAWSAGIEAFF TGTGCCTGGAGCGCGGGGATCGAAGCTTTCTTT 11 - - TRBJ1-1 TRBV30
CASSVVPGIYGYTF TGTGCCAGCAGCGTAGTCCCAGGGATATATGGCTACACCTTC 14 - - TRBJ1-2 TRBV9
CASSRSGTGVRETQYF TGTGCCAGCAGCAGATCCGGGACAGGGGTGAGAGAGACCCAGTACTTC 16 TRBD1 - TRBJ2-5 TRBV7-9
CASSQGNQPQHF TGCGCCAGCAGCCAAGGCAATCAGCCCCAGCATTTT 12 - - TRBJ1-5 TRBV4-1
CASSPGLAGEYEQYF TGTGCCAGTAGTCCGGGACTAGCGGGGGAATACGAGCAGTACTTC 15 TRBD2 few TRBJ2-7 TRBV19
CASSIAWDTEAFF TGTGCCAGTAGTATAGCGTGGGACACTGAAGCTTTCTTT 13 - - TRBJ1-1 TRBV19
CASSLGGESSYNEQFF TGCGCCAGCAGCTTGGGTGGGGAGAGCTCCTACAATGAGCAGTTCTTC 16 - - TRBJ2-1 TRBV5-1
CATSRDRGPYEQYF TGTGCCACCAGCAGAGACAGGGGACCCTACGAGCAGTACTTC 14 - few TRBJ2-7 TRBV15
CASSPGREETQYF TGTGCCAGCTCACCGGGACGGGAAGAGACCCAGTACTTC 13 - - TRBJ2-5 TRBV18